The clone carrying this TCR beta chain appeared a single time. The antigen is undetermined. The sample originates from a study of long-term antiretroviral therapy in people with HIV. Each HIV participant was treated in the United States. Broader study findings: Relative to transplant donor controls, diversity remained lower despite increasing after ART.

They ran version v3.0 of the immunoSEQ assay at survey level. The repertoire was sequenced with immunoSEQ multiplex PCR; TCRdb's copy has only in-frame clones and lacks some. Of about 18,000 clones listed, 70% to 90% are singletons. V was trimmed by 8 bases and J by 3 bases, leaving 15 bases between them. This CDR3 has 14 residues. CDR1 and CDR2 (germline): SEHNR, FQNEAQ (reference sequence). This rearrangement joins TRBV7-9 to TRBJ2-3; D possibly uses TRBD1 or TRBD2 (6 bases each). Sequencing was performed on unsorted PBMCs, taken 0.6 years after starting antiretroviral therapy. The sequence derives from a woman in her late teens or twenties with HIV. This chain's CDR3 is CASGGTRLTDTQYF. The CDR3 coding sequence is TGTGCCAGCGGAGGGACACGCTTGACAGATACGCAGTATTTT.